This T cell receptor beta chain is drawn from a study of technical replicates of blood from several donors. Here immunoSEQ multiplex PCR was the method, and the copy in TCRdb shows in-frame clones only, minus some. The sample includes some 31,000 clones, around 94% of them seen just once. Specimen: PBMCs. The receptor was derived from a human donor in good health. Some clones in this sample may be carry-over from other donors' samples.

The CDR3 coding sequence is TGTGCCAGCAGTTTTCGACAGAGCTACGAGCAGTACTTC. Its translation is CASSFRQSYEQYF. The chain employs TRBV27 and TRBJ2-7; possibly TRBD1 for D (5 bases). V lost 3 bases, J lost 3 bases, and 9 bases lay in between. There are 13 residues in the CDR3. Germline V gene lookup returns CDR1 MNHEY and CDR2 SMNVEV (reference sequence).